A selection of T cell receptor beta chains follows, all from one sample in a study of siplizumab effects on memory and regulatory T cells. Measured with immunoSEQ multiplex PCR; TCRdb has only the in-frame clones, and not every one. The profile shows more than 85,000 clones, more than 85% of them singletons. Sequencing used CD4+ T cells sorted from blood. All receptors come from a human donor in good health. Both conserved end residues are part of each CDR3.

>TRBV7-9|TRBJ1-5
CASSLATDQPQHF
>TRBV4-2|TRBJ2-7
CASSQVEGARDKSHF
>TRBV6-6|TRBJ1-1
CASSSDVLAFF
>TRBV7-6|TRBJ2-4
CASSDRRFGIQYF
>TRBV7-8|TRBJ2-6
CASSLVVGGTGANVLTF
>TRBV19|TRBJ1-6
CASGRYYNSPLHF
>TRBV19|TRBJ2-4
CASSSDRGQAKNIQYF
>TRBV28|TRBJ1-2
CASSFLRDGNGYTF
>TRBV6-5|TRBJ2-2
CASSYRQSSTGELFF
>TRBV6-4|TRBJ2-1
CASSELTDRGEQFF
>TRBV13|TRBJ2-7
CASSLGGQVSYEQYF
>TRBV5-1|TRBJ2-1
CASSRQDSFYNEQFF
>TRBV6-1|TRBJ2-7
CASSGRGGQGANEQYF
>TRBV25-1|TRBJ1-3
CASSVRGGGGNTIYF
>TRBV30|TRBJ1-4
CAWSIGLDEKLFF
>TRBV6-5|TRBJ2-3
CASSLRGSGTDTQYF
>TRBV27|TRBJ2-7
CASSFPLILGVYTSYEQYF
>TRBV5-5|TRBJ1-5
CASSLVGQPQHF
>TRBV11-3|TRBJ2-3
CASSSGRGSTDTQYF
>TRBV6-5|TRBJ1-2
CASSGTPGWYGYTF
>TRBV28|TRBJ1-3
CASRPQGSSGNTIYF
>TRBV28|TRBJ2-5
CASSVSMGGLQETQYF
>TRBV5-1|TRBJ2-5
CASSLSGIQETQYF
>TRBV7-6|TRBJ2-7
CASSPNYPAMEQYF
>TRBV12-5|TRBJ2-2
CASGLDSGRVGYTGELFF
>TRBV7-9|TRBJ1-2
CASGRDNYGYTF
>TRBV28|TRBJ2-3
CASTWGVSTDTQYF
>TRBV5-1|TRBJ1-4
CASRTGTSANEKLFF
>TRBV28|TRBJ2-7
CASTHPRSGRFSADEQYF
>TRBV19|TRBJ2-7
CASSISGRAGQYF
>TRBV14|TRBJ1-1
CASSQPRQGATEAFF
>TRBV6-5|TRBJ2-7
CASRGGQGVYEQYF